This T cell receptor (beta chain) was identified in a study of beta chain features in type 1 diabetes. Looking at the study overall: Sorted cells, 107,917,701 in number, were examined across all samples. Study-wide points: Insertion counts at VDJ junctions were lower in type 1 diabetes patients, who also showed more deletions there. Shorter TCRB CDR3s, moderately but significantly so, marked every one of the four CD4+ subsets in Type 1 diabetes patients. The study found that naive, central memory and Treg TCRB repertoires appeared more similar in patients than in healthy donors.

Heparinised blood was drawn once per donor, averaging roughly 110 mL. CDR1 SGDLS and CDR2 YYNGEE come from the germline V gene. There are 15 residues in the CDR3. With V trimmed by 0 bases and J by 3 bases, 6 bases remained unmatched. Of the isolated RNA, all was reverse transcribed, and so the sequenced material was expressed TCRB transcripts. Sequencing used immunoSEQ multiplex PCR; TCRdb keeps in-frame clones, though not all of them. The table shows 200,000 to 300,000 clones, with roughly 22% occurring only once. This clone appeared a few times. Its target is unknown. Material for sequencing was naive CD4+ T cells from blood. This chain connects TRBV9 to TRBJ2-7, with 7 bases that match TRBD2. This receptor was obtained from a woman aged 35 to 49 with type 1 diabetes. This CDR3 reads CASSVGGIAGYEQYF. The CDR3 region has the DNA TGTGCCAGCAGCGTAGGGGGGATAGCGGGCTACGAGCAGTACTTC.